This TCR beta chain was captured in a study of T-cell memory formation after mild COVID-19. About the research overall: TCR clusters mostly belonged to single donors.

Overall study findings and caveats: A subset of responding clones appeared in pre-infection memory, suggesting cross-reactive memory joined. Among CD4+ contracting clones, most were CM and EM, and CD8+ ones EMRA.

CDR3 length: 14 residues. Trimming at V came to 1 base and at J to 6 bases, leaving 5 bases not matched to a gene. Per the germline V gene, CDR1 is LGHNA and CDR2 is YNFKEQ. TCRdb recomputed calls from the 5' RACE reads with MiXCR, one row per CDR3 protein. Among under 650,000 distinct CDR3 sequences listed, more than 15% were seen once. Concerning this clonotype: The antigen is unknown.

This TCR was recovered from an adult woman who had mild COVID-19 (a few samples of this study predate the infection). Cell type and time point are not known. The material sequenced was PBMCs or a T cell subset sorted from them (not recorded which). This sequence joins TRBV4-2 and TRBJ1-1, with 7 bases fitting TRBD1. CDR3 residues: CASSQGTGVSEAFF. In DNA form, the CDR3 reads TGTGCCAGCAGCCAAGGTACAGGGGTCTCTGAAGCTTTCTTT.